These 27 T cell receptor beta chains share one sample of origin, sequenced in a study of monozygotic twins with cystic fibrosis. Sequencing used immunoSEQ multiplex PCR; TCRdb keeps in-frame clones, though not all of them. The sample includes roughly 25,000 clones, about 96% seen only once; the top ten take approximately 2.8%. Sequencing was carried out using blood. The source of these receptors is a girl aged 2 to 9 with cystic fibrosis.

The chain joins TRBV28 to TRBJ2-7, with 8 bases fitting TRBD1. The CDR3 runs to 13 residues. Germline V gene sequence: CDR1 MDHEN, CDR2 SYDVKM. J lost 4 bases, V lost 10 bases, and 9 bases had no gene match. The CDR3: CATWVGQGYEQYF. The CDR3, as DNA: TGTGCCACCTGGGTTGGACAGGGTTACGAGCAGTACTTC.

The CDR3 region is CASSLDEGAWVYGYTF. The DNA for the CDR3 is TGTGCCAGCAGCTTAGATGAGGGGGCGTGGGTCTATGGCTACACCTTC. The chain joins TRBV7-9 to TRBJ1-2; 7 nucleotides agree with TRBD1. Germline CDR1 and CDR2: SEHNR and FQNEAQ (reference sequence). The CDR3 runs to 16 residues. V dropped 1 base and J dropped 4; count of bases not matched to a gene: 9.

The chain joins TRBV6-1 to TRBJ2-2; possibly TRBD1 for D (5 bases). This CDR3 is built from 13 residues. Looked up from germline, CDR1 is MNHNS and CDR2 is SASEGT. Trimming stripped 5 bases from V and 5 bases from J, with 9 bases between. Here the CDR3 reads CASSWQGTGELFF. Written as DNA, the CDR3 is TGTGCCAGCAGTTGGCAGGGAACCGGGGAGCTGTTTTTT.

The chain carries TRBV19 and TRBJ2-5, with D hard to call. The CDR3 contains 13 residues. Trimming took off 3 bases at V and 4 bases at J, with 9 bases between the two ends. Germline CDR1 is LNHDA and CDR2 is SQIVND (reference sequence). The CDR3 DNA reads as TGTGCCAGTAGTATTGGGTGGATAGAGACCCAGTACTTC. This sequence encodes CASSIGWIETQYF.

The V call is TRBV18, the J call TRBJ1-1; TRBD1 might be the D (5 bases). V was cut by 0 bases and J by 1 base, with 9 bases left in between. Germline-derived CDR1 and CDR2 are KGHSH and LQKENI. The CDR3 length is 15 residues. CDR3 nucleotide sequence: TGTGCCAGCTCACCACCGGGACGGCAGAACACTGAAGCTTTCTTT. Encoded protein: CASSPPGRQNTEAFF.

This chain uses TRBV14 with TRBJ2-2; perhaps TRBD2 as D (6 bases). V lost 4 bases to trimming and J lost 8 bases, with 17 bases between them. The CDR3 covers 15 residues. Germline CDR1 is SGHDN and CDR2 is FVKESK. CDR3 DNA sequence: TGTGCCAGCAGCCCCGGACTACCCTCGGGGGGGGAGCTGTTTTTT. Translation: CASSPGLPSGGELFF.

In this sample, this clone turned up once. The chain joins TRBV19 to TRBJ1-5; D is ambiguous. The germline CDR1 and CDR2 sequences are LNHDA and SQIVND (reference sequence). This CDR3 has 17 amino acids. V gave up 2 bases and J gave up 7 bases, with 21 bases separating them. The CDR3 loop is CASSILWPHGARQPQHF. The CDR3 region has the DNA TGTGCCAGTAGTATATTATGGCCCCACGGAGCAAGGCAGCCCCAGCATTTT.

The rearrangement links TRBV7-2 to TRBJ2-1; no definite D call. The CDR3 runs 14 residues. Between the trimmed V and J ends, which lost 5 bases and 4 bases, there was a span of 12 bases. Germline lookup yields CDR1 SGHTA and CDR2 FQGNSA. The CDR3 here is CASSPLLGYNEQFF. The CDR3 DNA sequence: TGTGCCAGCAGCCCCCTCTTGGGATACAATGAGCAGTTCTTC.

This clone showed up just once. The chain couples TRBV5-1 to TRBJ2-5, with 8 bases that match TRBD1. Germline V gene sequence: CDR1 SGHRS, CDR2 YFSETQ. The CDR3 totals 14 residues. With 2 bases clipped from V and 5 bases from J, the junction kept 5 bases outside the gene matches. CDR3 bases: TGCGCCAGCAGCTTCCAGGGGGCGCAGGAGACCCAGTACTTC. Its translation: CASSFQGAQETQYF.

The rearrangement joins TRBV19 to TRBJ1-1; D not resolved. The V end was cut by 4 bases, the J end by 1 base, with 10 bases between. The CDR3 loop spans 14 amino acids. Germline CDR1 is LNHDA and CDR2 is SQIVND (reference sequence). The CDR3 DNA follows: TGTGCCAGTAGTAGTGGAGGGAAGAACACTGAAGCTTTCTTT. Translation gives CASSSGGKNTEAFF.

This chain connects TRBV27 to TRBJ1-1; tentatively, D is TRBD1 (5 bases). This CDR3 contains 18 residues. Germline lookup yields CDR1 MNHEY and CDR2 SMNVEV (reference sequence). V was shortened by 5 bases and J by 0 bases, with 22 bases between the two germline ends. The CDR3 region has the DNA TGTGCCAGCAGTCCGGGGGACTCCGGGACTGGGGTGAACACTGAAGCTTTCTTT. Translated: CASSPGDSGTGVNTEAFF.

This chain links TRBV28 with TRBJ1-2; TRBD1 matches at 9 bases. Germline V gives CDR1 MDHEN, CDR2 SYDVKM. With V trimmed by 4 bases and J by 6 bases, 6 bases remained unmatched. This CDR3 contains 14 residues. CDR3 in DNA: TGTGCCAGCAGTTCCGACAGGGGGGGAAATGGCTACACCTTC. This codes for CASSSDRGGNGYTF.

This clone is a singleton in its sample. The chain recombines TRBV5-4 with TRBJ2-3, with TRBD2 matching 9 bases. Per the germline V gene, CDR1 is SGHNT and CDR2 is YYREEE (reference sequence). The CDR3 is 15 amino acids. Trimming at V came to 5 bases and at J to 3 bases, leaving 7 bases not matched to a gene. The CDR3 sequence: CASSGREGRTDTQYF. In nucleotides, the CDR3 is TGTGCCAGCAGTGGGCGGGAGGGCAGAACAGATACGCAGTATTTT. Looking up the rest from reference TRBV5-4 and TRBJ2-3 gives the full variable domain: ETGVTQSPTHLIKTRGQQVTLRCSSQSGHNTVSWYQQALGQGPQFIFQYYREEENGRGNFPPRFSGLQFPNYSSELNVNALELDDSALYLCASSGREGRTDTQYFGPGTRLTVL.

The V call is TRBV6-5, the J call TRBJ1-1; the D is unclear. V was trimmed by 4 bases and J by 0 bases, leaving 9 bases between them. Germline CDR1 reads MNHEY; CDR2 reads SVGAGI. CDR3 length equals 14 residues. The CDR3 nucleotides read TGTGCCAGCAGTTCCGATACAGTGAACACTGAAGCTTTCTTT. It specifies CASSSDTVNTEAFF.

This clone showed up just once. CDR3 sequence (DNA): TGTGCCAGCAGCTTCCGGGTCACCAACACTGAAGCTTTCTTT. It specifies CASSFRVTNTEAFF. The chain joins TRBV7-2 to TRBJ1-1; D is unclear. Germline CDR1 and CDR2: SGHTA and FQGNSA. CDR3 length: 14 residues. Trimming took 3 bases from V and 2 from J, leaving 10 bases between them.

The chain couples TRBV4-1 to TRBJ2-4, with TRBD2 matching over 10 bases. J lost 1 base, V lost 11 bases, and 11 bases had no gene match. The CDR3 has 16 amino acids. CDR1 and CDR2 from the germline V gene are MGHRA and YSYEKL. In DNA form, the CDR3 reads TGCGCCGAAAAAGCGGGAGGGCCGTGCGCCAAAAACATTCAGTACTTC. Protein product: CAEKAGGPCAKNIQYF.

The chain recombines TRBV5-1 with TRBJ1-3; D perhaps matches TRBD1 (5 bases). With 4 bases removed from V and 0 bases from J, the gap between germline ends came to 11 bases. The CDR3 runs to 15 residues. From germline, CDR1 is SGHRS and CDR2 YFSETQ. The CDR3, as DNA: TGCGCCAGCAGCCGCGACAGTTACTCTGGAAACACCATATATTTT. Translation: CASSRDSYSGNTIYF.

With regard to this clone: It is unclear where the CDR3 begins or ends on the DNA, so no DNA is shown, and the CDR3 is as TCRdb lists it. The genes are TRBV7-9 and TRBJ1-4; the table's D gene call, TRBD1, was not cross checked with the DNA. The CDR3 numbers 15 amino acids, ends counted. Germline values: CDR1 SEHNR, CDR2 FQNEAQ (reference sequence). CDR3 sequence reads: CASSFGPGMNEKLFF.

The chain uses TRBV15 and TRBJ1-5; D is unclear. V dropped 0 bases and J dropped 2 bases, with 14 bases sitting between them. From germline, CDR1 is LNHNV and CDR2 YYDKDF (reference sequence). This CDR3 comprises 17 residues. CDR3 DNA: TGTGCCACCAGCAGAGATCACACCAAAAGGGGCAATCAGCCCCAGCATTTT. Protein product: CATSRDHTKRGNQPQHF.

The chain uses TRBV2 and TRBJ1-2, with D hard to call. Trimming cost V 6 bases and J 0 bases, with 8 bases left between them. The CDR3 sequence is 13 residues long. Germline-derived CDR1 and CDR2 are SNHLY and FYNNEI. The CDR3 sequence: CASRPGPNYGYTF. The CDR3 DNA is TGTGCCAGCAGGCCGGGCCCTAACTATGGCTACACCTTC.

A word on this clone: Other DNA sequences from this sample encode an identical CDR3 as well. The chain uses TRBV28 and TRBJ1-2; 7 bases align to TRBD1. This CDR3 has 13 amino acids. CDR1 MDHEN and CDR2 SYDVKM come from the germline V gene. With 6 bases clipped from V and 6 bases from J, the junction kept 7 bases outside the gene matches. The CDR3 sequence: CASSIRGADGYTF. The CDR3 DNA follows: TGTGCCAGCAGCATCAGGGGGGCGGATGGCTACACCTTC.

This clone was seen a single time. V gene TRBV5-1 combines with J gene TRBJ2-5; 7 positions match TRBD2. CDR1 is SGHRS and CDR2 is YFSETQ in the germline V gene. The CDR3 is 15 amino acids. V shed 4 bases and J 5 bases; nucleotides not matched to a gene: 11. CDR3 protein: CASSTWTRSTETQYF. CDR3 nucleotide sequence: TGCGCCAGCAGCACCTGGACTAGAAGTACCGAGACCCAGTACTTC.

The chain combines TRBV30 with TRBJ2-7; TRBD1 might be the D (5 bases). In germline, CDR1 is GTSNPN, CDR2 SVGIG (reference sequence). V was trimmed by 1 base and J by 3 bases, leaving 7 bases between them. The CDR3 covers 12 residues. For the CDR3, the DNA is TGTGCCTGGAGTGGTAGGGGCTACGAGCAGTACTTC. As protein: CAWSGRGYEQYF.

The chain recombines TRBV2 with TRBJ1-2; D remains ambiguous. The V end was cut by 6 bases, the J end by 8 bases, with 7 bases between. Germline V gene sequence: CDR1 SNHLY, CDR2 FYNNEI. This CDR3 region has 10 residues. The CDR3 coding sequence is TGTGCCAGCAGATTGAAAGGCTACACCTTC. Amino acids: CASRLKGYTF.

The rearrangement links TRBV18 to TRBJ1-2; D perhaps matches TRBD1 (5 bases). Germline CDR1 reads KGHSH; CDR2 reads LQKENI. V lost 2 bases and J 1 base, leaving 11 bases between the germline ends. The CDR3 is made up of 15 amino acids. The CDR3 sequence: CASSPSTDNNYGYTF. The CDR3 bases are TGTGCCAGCTCACCATCGACAGATAATAACTATGGCTACACCTTC.

The chain carries TRBV11-3 and TRBJ2-3; 11 nucleotides match TRBD2. The CDR3 extends over 16 amino acids. V was pared by 3 bases and J by 0 bases, with 2 bases of the junction left unmatched. Germline V CDR1 and CDR2: SGHNT, YENEEA. The CDR3: CASSFRLAGSTDTQYF. Here the CDR3 DNA reads TGTGCCAGCAGCTTCAGACTAGCGGGGAGCACAGATACGCAGTATTTT. Drawing the rest from reference TRBV11-3 and TRBJ2-3, the complete variable domain is EAGVVQSPRYKIIEKKQPVAFWCNPISGHNTLYWYLQNLGQGPELLIRYENEEAVDDSQLPKDRFSAERLKGVDSTLKIQPAELGDSAVYLCASSFRLAGSTDTQYFGPGTRLTVL.

The chain combines TRBV5-1 with TRBJ2-7; TRBD2 might be the D (6 bases). Trimming took off 0 bases at V and 3 bases at J, with 16 bases between the two ends. Germline CDR1 SGHRS, CDR2 YFSETQ. The CDR3 has 16 amino acids. CDR3 protein: CASSLDFPSADYEQYF. DNA of the CDR3: TGCGCCAGCAGCTTGGATTTCCCTAGCGCTGACTACGAGCAGTACTTC. Filled out from reference TRBV5-1 and TRBJ2-7, the complete variable domain reads KAGVTQTPRYLIKTRGQQVTLSCSPISGHRSVSWYQQTPGQGLQFLFEYFSETQRNKGNFPGRFSGRQFSNSRSEMNVSTLELGDSALYLCASSLDFPSADYEQYFGPGTRLTVT.